Sequencing of this TCR beta chain was carried out in a study of cytomegalovirus exposure and HLA in healthy donors. A word on this clone: As yet, its antigen is unknown.

Between the trimmed V and J ends, which lost 1 base and 4 bases, there was a span of 9 bases. Looked up from germline, CDR1 is SGHDT and CDR2 is YYEEEE. The CDR3 covers 13 residues. PCR primers comprised 60 Vbeta and 13 Jbeta primers. This table comes from immunoSEQ multiplex PCR, and its TCRdb copy is limited to in-frame clones, with some not included. Of 150,000 to 200,000 clones in the sample, approximately 85% were seen once. Findings of the study overall: The investigators catalogued 164 TCR beta chains as cytomegalovirus-associated. Most TCR sequences showed up rarely, but some public TCRs showed up in many donors. A later analysis appeared to link common viral pathogens to several of the most significant clusters.

The TCR comes from a young man in good health and CMV-seronegative. The sample taken for sequencing was PBMCs. The chain carries TRBV5-6 and TRBJ2-7; no clear D. The CDR3 nucleotides are TGTGCCAGCAGCTTGTATCGGGTATACGAGCAGTACTTC. As protein: CASSLYRVYEQYF. Full variable domain (missing parts from reference TRBV5-6 and TRBJ2-7): DAGVTQSPTHLIKTRGQQVTLRCSPKSGHDTVSWYQQALGQGPQFIFQYYEEEERQRGNFPDRFSGHQFPNYSSELNVNALLLGDSALYLCASSLYRVYEQYFGPGTRLTVT.